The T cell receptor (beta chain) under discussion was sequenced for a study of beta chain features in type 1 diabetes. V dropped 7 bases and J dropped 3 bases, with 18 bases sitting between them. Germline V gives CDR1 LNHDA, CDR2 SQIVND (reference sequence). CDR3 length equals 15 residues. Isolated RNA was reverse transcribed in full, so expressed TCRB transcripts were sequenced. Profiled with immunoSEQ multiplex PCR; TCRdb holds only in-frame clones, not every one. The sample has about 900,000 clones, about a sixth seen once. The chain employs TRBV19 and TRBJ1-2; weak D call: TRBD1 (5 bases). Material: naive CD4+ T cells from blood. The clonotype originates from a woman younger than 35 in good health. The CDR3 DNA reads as TGTGCCAGTACGCGACTACCCGAGACAGACTATGGCTACACCTTC. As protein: CASTRLPETDYGYTF. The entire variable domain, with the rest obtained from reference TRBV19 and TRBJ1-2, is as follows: DGGITQSPKYLFRKEGQNVTLSCEQNLNHDAMYWYRQDPGQGLRLIYYSQIVNDFQKGDIAEGYSVSREKKESFPLTVTSAQKNPTAFYLCASTRLPETDYGYTFGSGTRLTVV.